This TCR beta chain came from a study of CD8+CD57+ T cells in acquired aplastic anemia (dated 2018 in TCRdb). Study-wide context: A mean of around 3 ug of DNA, ranging from roughly 0.17 to 30 ug, was extracted from sorted CD4+ and CD8+ cells. A CD8+CD57+ expansion meant a frequency higher than the mean frequency seen in healthy subjects. Paper-wide results and their limitations: Although 25 to 30 CD8+ CDR3 sequences were shared by patients and controls, these sequences appeared highly expressed in patients and within the immunodominant clones of patients. CD8+ Simpson's diversity did not differ significantly between patients and healthy controls (P=0.060).

Genomic DNA served as template for TCR beta VDJ combination and CDR3 sequence profiling. An Illumina HiSeq 2000 was the platform used for TCR repertoire sequencing. The authors' pipeline ran thus. Repertoires were assessed using TRBV/TRBJ rearrangement plots, CDR3 size and DJ length profiles, and Simpson's diversity index. The most abundant DNA sequence in the deep sequencing data was defined as the immunodominant clone. CDR3 amino acid sequences were checked for sharing between subjects and were compared against published repertoires and the VDJdb database. The public reads were reprocessed in TCRdb via fastp at Q25 and MiXCR, keeping in-frame beta chains. Each CDR3 protein appears once, grouped with its most common genes and DNA. Clone size and V and J calls follow TCRdb, not the original study. Within this sample are about 160,000 distinct CDR3 sequences, with 40% to 50% of them counted one time only. The top ten constitute under 35% of the sample.

At least ten counts were recorded for this clonotype. Its binding antigen is unknown. There are no base qualities to consult, and no much larger clone falls within one base. V lost 5 bases and J lost 0 bases; the stretch between them is 17 bases long. The CDR3 covers 16 residues, taking in both the cysteine and the phenylalanine. Of all the DNA, just the CDR3 is kept, 48 bases in frame from base 1. Based on the germline V gene, the CDR1 and CDR2 sequences are SGHVS and FNYEAQ. Patients chosen for sequencing had shown expansion of CD8+CD57+ cells by flow cytometry. Every patient had severe acquired aplastic anemia, diagnosed using the International Study of Aplastic Anemia and Agranulocytosis and Camitta criteria. No therapy had been received by the patients at the time of blood sampling. TCR repertoires of sorted CD4+ and CD8+ blood T cells from severe aplastic anemia patients and healthy subjects were deep-sequenced in the study. In the USA, patient enrollment took place under clinicaltrials.gov protocols 00001620, 01623167, 00001397, 00071045, 00081523 and 00961064. Ficoll-Paque density gradient centrifugation was used to isolate peripheral blood mononuclear cells. CD4+ and CD8+ T cells were sorted by FACS or magnetic beads before DNA extraction.

Sample: sorted CD4+, CD8+, or CD8+CD57+ T cells (not recorded which) from PBMCs. This sequence was found in a human donor with aplastic anemia. The rearranged chain carries TRBV7-6 and TRBJ2-7; a tentative D match to TRBD1 spans 5 bases. The nucleotide sequence is given as TGTGCCAGCAGCAACGTCCCAGGGAATCCCTCCTACGAGCAGTACTTC. It specifies CASSNVPGNPSYEQYF.